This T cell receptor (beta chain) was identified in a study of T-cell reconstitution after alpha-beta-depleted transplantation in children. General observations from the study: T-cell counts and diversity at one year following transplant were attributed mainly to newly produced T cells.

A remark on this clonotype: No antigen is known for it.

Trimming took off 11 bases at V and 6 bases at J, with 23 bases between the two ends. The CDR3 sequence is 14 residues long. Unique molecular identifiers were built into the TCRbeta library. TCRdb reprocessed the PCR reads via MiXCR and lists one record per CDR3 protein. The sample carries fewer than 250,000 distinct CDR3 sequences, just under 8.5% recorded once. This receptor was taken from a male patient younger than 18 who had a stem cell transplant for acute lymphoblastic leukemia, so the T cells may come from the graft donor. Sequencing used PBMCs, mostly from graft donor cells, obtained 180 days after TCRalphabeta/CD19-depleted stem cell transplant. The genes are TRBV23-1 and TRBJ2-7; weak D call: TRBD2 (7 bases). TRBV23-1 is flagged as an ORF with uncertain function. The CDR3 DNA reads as TGCGCCCGCTCCGGGGGGCAGGTAGTGTTCGAGCAGTACTTC. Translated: CARSGGQVVFEQYF.